The 29 T cell receptor beta chains listed next were all sequenced from one sample in a study of T cells in women clearing cervical HPV infection. Measured with immunoSEQ multiplex PCR; TCRdb has only the in-frame clones, and not every one. The table lists approximately 18,000 clones. What was sequenced was blood buffy coat. These receptor sequences come from a woman aged 18-70 years with a cervical HPV16 infection that either progressed to CIN3+ or cleared (not recorded which).

About this clone itself: The missing CDR3 end, 3 residues past where the read stops, is filled in from the germline J gene. The V call is TRBV7-9, the J call TRBJ2-1; 7 nucleotides line up with TRBD2. V was pared by 1 base and J by 7 bases, with 7 bases of the junction left unmatched. The CDR3 length is 15 residues. Germline V gene lookup returns CDR1 SEHNR and CDR2 FQNEAQ (reference sequence). CDR3 DNA (partial): TGTGCCAGCAGCTTAGGGTCGGGAGCGGGGAATGAG. Its translation is CASSLGSGAGNE. The entire CDR3 protein is CASSLGSGAGNEQFF.

Comment on this clone: The read terminates 3 residues before the CDR3 end, so the remaining end is supplied by the germline J gene. The rearrangement joins TRBV5-1 to TRBJ1-1; D is uncertain. V was clipped by 0 bases and J by 1 base, with 7 bases between them. From germline, CDR1 is SGHRS and CDR2 YFSETQ. The CDR3 has 14 residues. The sequenced CDR3 bases are TGCGCCAGCAGCTTGGGACAACGGAACACTGAA. It codes for CASSLGQRNTE. The full CDR3 is CASSLGQRNTEAFF.

On this clone itself: The read terminates 3 residues before the CDR3 end, so the remaining end is supplied by the germline J gene. The gene calls are TRBV20-1 and TRBJ2-1; TRBD2 is a possible D gene (6 bases). Germline V gives CDR1 DFQATT, CDR2 SNEGSKA (reference sequence). V was trimmed by 1 base and J by 1 base, leaving 8 bases between them. The CDR3 loop spans 14 amino acids. Incomplete CDR3 DNA: TGCAGTGCTAGAGCAGGGACTTCCTACAATGAG. This encodes CSARAGTSYNE. The whole CDR3 reads CSARAGTSYNEQFF.

Details on this clone: The CDR3 end is not reached by the read, which stops 3 residues before it; the germline J gene fills it in. The chain joins TRBV5-5 to TRBJ2-7; tentatively, D is TRBD1 (5 bases). Trimming removed 0 bases from V and 5 bases from J, with 12 bases in between. This CDR3 is built from 14 residues. In germline, CDR1 is SGHKS, CDR2 YYEKEE (reference sequence). Incomplete CDR3 DNA: TGTGCCAGCAGCTTGGCAGCAGGGAAGGACGAG. Translated, it gives CASSLAAGKDE. The entire CDR3 protein is CASSLAAGKDEQYF.

To note about this clone: The read terminates 3 residues ahead of where the CDR3 ends, so the germline J gene completes it. The chain links TRBV19 to TRBJ2-7, with TRBD1 as a possible D gene (5 bases). The CDR3 is made up of 16 amino acids. V was pared by 5 bases and J by 1 base, with 18 bases between. Per the germline V gene, CDR1 is LNHDA and CDR2 is SQIVND (reference sequence). This CDR3 is CASSPAGSIASYEQYF. The CDR3 bases that were read are TGTGCCAGTAGTCCTGCAGGGTCCATCGCTTCCTACGAG. The full variable domain, completed using reference TRBV19 and TRBJ2-7, is DGGITQSPKYLFRKEGQNVTLSCEQNLNHDAMYWYRQDPGQGLRLIYYSQIVNDFQKGDIAEGYSVSREKKESFPLTVTSAQKNPTAFYLCASSPAGSIASYEQYFGPGTRLTVT.

A word on this clone: The CDR3 goes on 3 residues after the read ends, and that part is filled in from the germline J gene. The V call is TRBV20-1, the J call TRBJ2-5; 7 nucleotides line up with TRBD1. Unmatched junction bases numbered 8, after V lost 5 bases and J lost 5 bases. CDR3 size: 13 residues. Germline V gene sequence: CDR1 DFQATT, CDR2 SNEGSKA (reference sequence). Incomplete CDR3 DNA: TGCAGTGCTGCCGGGACAGCAATGGAGACC. Protein sequence: CSAAGTAMET. Given in full, the CDR3 is CSAAGTAMETQYF.

Notes on this clone: The CDR3 end lies 3 residues beyond the end of the read and is filled in from the germline J gene. The rearrangement links TRBV4-1 to TRBJ2-7; D is unclear. CDR1 and CDR2 from the germline V gene are MGHRA and YSYEKL. With 5 bases removed from V and 3 bases from J, the gap between germline ends came to 5 bases. The CDR3 is made up of 11 amino acids. The part of the CDR3 DNA that was read is TGCGCCAGCAGCTCAAACTACGAG. This translates into CASSSNYE. The whole CDR3 protein is CASSSNYEQYF.

Of note for this clone: The sequence runs out 3 residues before the end of the CDR3; the remainder is reconstructed from the germline J gene. The chain employs TRBV2 and TRBJ2-3; TRBD1 matches at 7 bases. This CDR3 region has 14 residues. The junction had 10 bases not matched to a gene; V was cut back by 11 bases and J by 2 bases. The germline V gene encodes CDR1 SNHLY and CDR2 FYNNEI. CDR3 DNA (partial): TGTGCCCCTACCCCGGGACAGATCACAGATACG. This codes for CAPTPGQITDT. In full, the CDR3 reads CAPTPGQITDTQYF.

As for this clone: The read is 3 residues too short to cover the CDR3 end, so that end is filled in from the germline J gene. The V and J genes are TRBV20-1 and TRBJ2-7, with D possibly being TRBD2 (6 bases). V shed 0 bases and J shed 3 bases, with 15 bases lying between them. This CDR3 is 15 amino acids long. Looked up from germline, CDR1 is DFQATT and CDR2 is SNEGSKA (reference sequence). CDR3 loop: CSARDRSGVDYEQYF. The DNA read from the CDR3 is TGCAGTGCTAGAGATCGCTCGGGGGTGGACTACGAG.

About this clone: The read halts 3 residues ahead of the CDR3 end, with the missing end drawn from the germline J gene. The rearrangement joins TRBV5-1 to TRBJ2-7; TRBD1 might be the D (6 bases). Between the trimmed V and J ends, which lost 2 bases and 1 base, there was a span of 7 bases. Germline V gene data show CDR1 as SGHRS and CDR2 as YFSETQ. This CDR3 contains 13 residues. The part of the CDR3 DNA that was read is TGCGCCAGCAGCTTAACAGGGTCCTACGAG. Translation gives CASSLTGSYE. The entire CDR3 reads CASSLTGSYEQYF.

To note about this clone: The CDR3 end lies 3 residues beyond the end of the read and is filled in from the germline J gene. The chain employs TRBV12-3 or TRBV12-4 and TRBJ1-1, with D perhaps matching TRBD1 (5 bases). The CDR3 has 15 amino acids. The V and J ends lost 3 bases and 4 bases respectively, with 15 bases between them. The part of the CDR3 DNA that was read is TGTGCCAGCAGTTTGTCCCAGGGCGTCGGCACTGAA. Amino acid sequence: CASSLSQGVGTE. The CDR3 in its entirety is CASSLSQGVGTEAFF.

Turning to this clone: The CDR3 end lies 3 residues beyond the end of the read and is filled in from the germline J gene. The rearrangement links TRBV5-1 to TRBJ1-2; D unresolved. V lost 0 bases and J lost 1, with 10 bases in between. The CDR3 length is 15 residues. Germline V gives CDR1 SGHRS, CDR2 YFSETQ. CDR3 residues: CASSLEAGFNYGYTF. CDR3 DNA (partial): TGCGCCAGCAGCTTGGAAGCAGGTTTTAACTATGGC. The full variable domain, its missing parts supplied by reference TRBV5-1 and TRBJ1-2, is KAGVTQTPRYLIKTRGQQVTLSCSPISGHRSVSWYQQTPGQGLQFLFEYFSETQRNKGNFPGRFSGRQFSNSRSEMNVSTLELGDSALYLCASSLEAGFNYGYTFGSGTRLTVV.

As concerns this clone: The read stops 3 residues short of the end of the CDR3; the missing end is completed from the germline J gene. This chain uses TRBV5-4 with TRBJ2-2; tentatively, D is TRBD1 (6 bases). Trimming took off 8 bases at V and 0 bases at J, with 14 bases between the two ends. The germline V gene encodes CDR1 SGHNT and CDR2 YYREEE (reference sequence). The CDR3 contains 15 residues. CDR3 DNA (partial): TGTGCCAGTTCTACGGACAGCCCGAACACCGGGGAG. Protein: CASSTDSPNTGE. The CDR3 in its entirety is CASSTDSPNTGELFF.

As concerns this clone: The read ends 3 residues shy of where the CDR3 ends; the end is completed using the germline J gene. V and J are TRBV19 and TRBJ1-5, with D unresolved. Trimming took off 3 bases at V and 6 bases at J, with 6 bases between the two ends. Germline V gene lookup returns CDR1 LNHDA and CDR2 SQIVND (reference sequence). The CDR3 runs to 12 residues. The chain's CDR3 is CASSIGFQPQHF. The DNA read from the CDR3 is TGTGCCAGTAGTATCGGTTTTCAGCCC. Together with reference TRBV19 and TRBJ1-5, the CDR3 gives the full variable domain: DGGITQSPKYLFRKEGQNVTLSCEQNLNHDAMYWYRQDPGQGLRLIYYSQIVNDFQKGDIAEGYSVSREKKESFPLTVTSAQKNPTAFYLCASSIGFQPQHFGDGTRLSIL.

For this clone: With the read ending 3 residues before the CDR3 end, the germline J gene is used to fill in that end. The J gene is TRBJ2-7, the V gene TRBV6-1, with TRBD1 matching 8 bases. V lost 2 bases, J lost 5 bases, and 17 bases stayed unmatched. CDR3 size: 18 residues. Per the germline V gene, CDR1 is MNHNS and CDR2 is SASEGT. The DNA read from the CDR3 is TGTGCCAGCAGTGAATTGAGGGCGGACAGGGTCAGGAGGAACGAG. It encodes CASSELRADRVRRNE. The full-length CDR3 reads as CASSELRADRVRRNEQYF.

Worth noting for this clone: The read terminates 3 residues before the CDR3 end, so the remaining end is supplied by the germline J gene. The V call is TRBV18, the J call TRBJ2-2, with D possibly TRBD1 on 5 matching bases. CDR1 and CDR2 from the germline V gene are KGHSH and LQKENI. V lost 6 bases to trimming and J lost 4 bases, with 12 bases between them. The CDR3 length is 14 residues. The CDR3 region is CASSFRAVTGELFF. The CDR3 DNA, read in part, is TGTGCCAGCTCCTTCAGGGCCGTCACCGGGGAG.

Details on this clone: The read stops 3 residues short of the end of the CDR3; the missing end is completed from the germline J gene. The rearrangement links TRBV20-1 to TRBJ1-1; 9 bases fit TRBD1. CDR1 DFQATT and CDR2 SNEGSKA come from the germline V gene (reference sequence). The V segment lost 3 bases and the J segment 7 bases; nucleotides outside the gene matches: 12. This CDR3 spans 15 amino acids. The part of the CDR3 DNA that was read is TGCAGTGCTAGGGCCGGGAACAGGGGGCACGGTGAA. Translated, it gives CSARAGNRGHGE. The whole CDR3 reads CSARAGNRGHGEAFF.

A word on this clone: The read ends 3 residues shy of where the CDR3 ends; the end is completed using the germline J gene. The V gene is TRBV11-2, the J gene TRBJ2-7; the D gene is possibly TRBD2 (5 bases). The CDR3 sequence is 14 residues long. The V end was cut by 2 bases, the J end by 2 bases, with 10 bases between. In germline, CDR1 is SGHAT, CDR2 FQNNGV. This chain's CDR3 is CASSLPASPYEQYF. The DNA read from the CDR3 is TGTGCCAGCAGCTTACCGGCTAGCCCCTACGAG.

Concerning this clone itself: Read data end 3 residues before the CDR3 end; the end is taken from the germline J gene. V usage is TRBV20-1 and J usage is TRBJ2-3; 8 positions match TRBD2. The trim removed 5 bases at V and 6 bases at J, leaving 10 bases unmatched. Germline loops: CDR1 DFQATT, CDR2 SNEGSKA (reference sequence). The CDR3 contains 14 residues. CDR3 residues: CSAYAGGQADTQYF. The sequenced part of the CDR3 DNA is TGCAGTGCTTATGCGGGGGGCCAAGCCGATACG.

A word on this clone: The read is 3 residues too short to cover the CDR3 end, so that end is filled in from the germline J gene. The J gene is TRBJ1-1, the V gene TRBV19, with 7 bases fitting TRBD1. J gave up 6 bases and V 6 bases, and 7 bases lay outside the gene matches. Germline CDR1 is LNHDA and CDR2 is SQIVND (reference sequence). This CDR3 has 13 amino acids. The CDR3 sequence is CASSLGTASEAFF. Incomplete CDR3 DNA: TGTGCCAGTAGCCTTGGGACAGCCTCTGAA.

With regard to this clone: The read terminates 3 residues ahead of where the CDR3 ends, so the germline J gene completes it. This chain links TRBV5-1 with TRBJ2-3; 7 bases are shared with TRBD1. The germline V gene encodes CDR1 SGHRS and CDR2 YFSETQ. This CDR3 spans 16 amino acids. Losses at the gene ends were 0 bases for V and 6 bases for J; bases not matched to a gene: 10. CDR3 residues: CASSLGGTEVIDTQYF. The part of the CDR3 DNA that was read is TGCGCCAGCAGCTTGGGTGGGACAGAGGTAATCGATACG.

Details on this clone: The sequence runs out 3 residues before the end of the CDR3; the remainder is reconstructed from the germline J gene. J is TRBJ2-7 and V is TRBV20-1; the match to TRBD2 covers 8 bases. Germline CDR1 and CDR2: DFQATT and SNEGSKA (reference sequence). This CDR3 region has 15 residues. J was trimmed by 5 bases and V by 1 base; bases with no gene match: 10. CDR3: CSARVGTRFLHEQYF. Incomplete CDR3 DNA: TGCAGTGCTAGAGTCGGGACTAGATTTCTGCACGAG.

On this clone: The read terminates 3 residues ahead of where the CDR3 ends, so the germline J gene completes it. The chain has TRBV6-1 and TRBJ2-7; TRBD2 is a possible D gene (5 bases). The CDR3 has 13 residues. The germline gives CDR1 MNHNS, CDR2 SASEGT. V lost 3 bases to trimming and J lost 3 bases, with 9 bases between them. The CDR3 DNA, read in part, is TGTGCCAGCAGTGACGGGGTTAACTACGAG. Translation gives CASSDGVNYE. The whole CDR3 sequence is CASSDGVNYEQYF.

Note on this clone: The CDR3 extends 3 residues past the end of the read, so its final part is completed from the germline J gene. The rearrangement joins TRBV30 to TRBJ1-1; D remains ambiguous. This CDR3 contains 13 residues. Trimming took off 3 bases at V and 0 bases at J, with 8 bases between the two ends. Germline V gene sequence: CDR1 GTSNPN, CDR2 SVGIG (reference sequence). CDR3 region: CAWRITMNTEAFF. The CDR3 DNA, read in part, is TGTGCCTGGAGGATTACTATGAACACTGAA.

CDR3 DNA (partial): TGCAGTGCTTTTCAGGGCCTTGAA. It specifies CSAFQGLE. The entire CDR3 reads CSAFQGLEAFF. V usage is TRBV20-1 and J usage is TRBJ1-1, with D possibly matching TRBD1 (5 bases). The read stops 3 residues short of the end of the CDR3; the missing end is completed from the germline J gene. V was shortened by 5 bases and J by 7 bases, with 11 bases between the two germline ends. Germline values: CDR1 DFQATT, CDR2 SNEGSKA (reference sequence). This CDR3 has 11 residues.

With respect to this clone: The read ends 3 residues shy of where the CDR3 ends; the end is completed using the germline J gene. V and J are TRBV20-1 and TRBJ1-1; the D gene is possibly TRBD1 (5 bases). CDR3 size: 13 residues. V lost 6 bases and J 2 bases, leaving 13 bases between the germline ends. Germline V gene lookup returns CDR1 DFQATT and CDR2 SNEGSKA (reference sequence). This CDR3 is CSAETGRNTEAFF. Partial CDR3 DNA: TGCAGTGCCGAAACAGGACGAAACACTGAA.

Of note for this clone: Read coverage stops 3 residues before the CDR3 terminus; the germline J gene supplies the remainder. V and J are TRBV11-2 and TRBJ1-2, with TRBD1 as a possible D gene (6 bases). This CDR3 has 13 residues. Germline CDR1 reads SGHAT; CDR2 reads FQNNGV. Deletions cut 3 bases from V and 2 bases from J, with 7 bases between. The DNA read from the CDR3 is TGTGCCAGCAGCTTGGGACACAACTATGGC. Protein: CASSLGHNYG. Given in full, the CDR3 is CASSLGHNYGYTF. The variable domain in full, completed from reference TRBV11-2 and TRBJ1-2, reads EAGVAQSPRYKIIEKRQSVAFWCNPISGHATLYWYQQILGQGPKLLIQFQNNGVVDDSQLPKDRFSAERLKGVDSTLKIQPAKLEDSAVYLCASSLGHNYGYTFGSGTRLTVV.

With regard to this clone: Read coverage stops 3 residues before the CDR3 terminus; the germline J gene supplies the remainder. The rearrangement joins TRBV30 to TRBJ2-3; 7 bases agree with TRBD1. This CDR3 spans 12 amino acids. Germline V lookup: CDR1 GTSNPN, CDR2 SVGIG (reference sequence). The J segment lost 4 bases and the V segment lost 8 bases, leaving 6 bases of the junction unmatched. CDR3 bases read: TGTGCCCGAGGGGGCGGATCAGATACG. Its protein is CARGGGSDT. The CDR3, in full, reads CARGGGSDTQYF.

A word on this clone: Read sequence stops 3 residues before the CDR3 end, and the germline J gene provides the missing end. The rearrangement uses TRBV20-1 and TRBJ1-6, with a possible D match to TRBD1 (5 bases). This CDR3 spans 14 amino acids. V was shortened by 3 bases and J by 3 bases, with 9 bases between the two germline ends. Germline V lookup: CDR1 DFQATT, CDR2 SNEGSKA (reference sequence). CDR3 amino acids: CSARWGDYNSPLHF. CDR3 DNA (partial): TGCAGTGCTAGGTGGGGCGACTATAATTCACCC.